A selection of T cell receptor beta chains follows, all from one sample in a study of blood T cell repertoires in COVID-19. Sequencing was performed with immunoSEQ multiplex PCR; in TCRdb, only in-frame clones are kept and a portion is missing. The table includes some 370,000 clones, 90% detected once. Sequences were obtained from peripheral blood. The receptors were gathered from a man aged 18 to 29 with active or convalescent COVID-19. Both conserved end residues are part of each CDR3. Fields, in order: J gene, CDR3 length, D gene, V gene, CDR3 protein. D genes are given only for firm matches.

>TRBJ2-1|17|TRBD2|TRBV4-2
CASIQRELAGNHNEQFF
>TRBJ1-3|15|TRBD1|TRBV19
CASSMKGASGNTIYF
>TRBJ1-2|14|-|TRBV29-1
CSVGGRRTDYGYTF
>TRBJ2-1|16|TRBD2|TRBV27
CASNPTSGSFRNEQFF
>TRBJ2-1|15|TRBD1|TRBV29-1
CSVDGQGVSYNEQFF
>TRBJ2-1|13|-|TRBV5-6
CASSLWLYNEQFF
>TRBJ1-5|15|-|TRBV6-2/TRBV6-3
CASSYSSGSNQPQHF
>TRBJ2-1|15|-|TRBV11-2
CASSLQLAVYNEQFF
>TRBJ2-7|17|TRBD2|TRBV6-2/TRBV6-3
CASSYSKTSGNSYEQYF
>TRBJ2-4|17|TRBD1|TRBV7-6
CASSFPYRGRSKNIQYF
>TRBJ2-3|15|TRBD2|TRBV7-3
CASSLSGRVTDTQYF
>TRBJ2-7|13|TRBD1|TRBV4-3
CASSRDRGHEQYF
>TRBJ2-2|13|-|TRBV11-2
CASSPWGVGELFF
>TRBJ2-7|15|TRBD2|TRBV28
CASSLSGGGGGEQYF
>TRBJ2-3|14|-|TRBV11-3
CASSFGGTVDTQYF
>TRBJ2-7|12|-|TRBV29-1
CSVDLGGSEQYF
>TRBJ1-2|13|-|TRBV19
CASSIESYYGYTF
>TRBJ2-1|13|-|TRBV12-3/TRBV12-4
CASTTTRYNEQFF
>TRBJ2-3|16|TRBD2|TRBV25-1
CASSEYGLAVTDTQYF
>TRBJ1-5|15|-|TRBV6-2/TRBV6-3
CASSPSRMGNQPQHF
>TRBJ2-1|12|-|TRBV12-5
CASGRGSNEQFF
>TRBJ1-3|16|-|TRBV19
CASKGMLGAGGNTIYF
>TRBJ2-2|13|-|TRBV18
CASSPRSEGELFF
>TRBJ1-6|16|TRBD1|TRBV5-8
CASSFFQGVSHSPLHF
>TRBJ2-3|16|-|TRBV11-2
CASSLGARVSTDTQYF